The TCR beta chain described here comes from a study of CD8 T cells in acute hepatitis C reinfection. Study as a whole: Sequences come from NS3-1073-specific CD8+ T cells, during acute infection and after clearance.

Germline CDR1 and CDR2: SGHAT and FQNNGV. Between the trimmed V and J ends, which lost 1 base and 1 base, there was a span of 10 bases. The CDR3 spans 15 residues. Findings of the study overall: Preferential TRBV04 and TRBV06 usage appeared in all groups and was not explained by the naive pool. Exact CDR3 sharing with other epitopes was rare, possibly method-limited.

This clone has only one observation. Antigen: not known. Regarding time point: naive CD8 control sorted from an acute-time-point sample. Repertoires were generated with immunoSEQ multiplex PCR, while TCRdb's copy carries only in-frame clones and drops some. The data show some 40,000 clones, approximately 87% seen once. This TCR was sampled from a man aged 25-45 years with chronic hepatitis C. Material: naive CD8+ T cells from PBMCs. This chain links TRBV11-2 with TRBJ2-5; D may be TRBD1 (6 bases). The CDR3 sequence: CASSLGETGQETQYF. The CDR3 nucleotides read TGTGCCAGCAGCTTAGGGGAGACAGGCCAAGAGACCCAGTACTTC.